The 12 T cell receptor beta chains presented below share a single source sample, sequenced in a study of T cell responses to AZD1222 COVID-19 vaccine. Clones were read by immunoSEQ multiplex PCR, and TCRdb kept only the in-frame ones, dropping some. The sample carries approximately 74,000 clones, 70% to 90% recorded once. The material sequenced was peripheral blood, taken 28 days after the second AZD1222 dose. These receptor sequences come from an adult who received the AZD1222 COVID-19 vaccine.

The V gene is TRBV28, the J gene TRBJ1-1, with unresolved D. The V and J ends lost 4 bases and 5 bases respectively, with 17 bases between them. CDR1 is MDHEN and CDR2 is SYDVKM in the germline V gene. The CDR3 loop spans 15 amino acids. The CDR3, as DNA: TGTGCCAGCAGTTCTGGGCTGGAGGGTTGGACTGAAGCTTTCTTT. This translates into CASSSGLEGWTEAFF.

Points on this clone: One end of the junction fails to match germline, which may point to a read error. The chain combines TRBV10-1 with TRBJ1-2; D possibly corresponds to TRBD1 (5 bases). Germline CDR1 is WNHNN and CDR2 is SYGVQD (reference sequence). CDR3 length equals 13 residues. The CDR3 here is CASSGGGPYCYTF. DNA of the CDR3: TGCGCCAGCAGTGGGGGGGGTCCCTATTGCTACACCTTC.

The chain employs TRBV6-5 and TRBJ1-5, with D uncertain. The CDR3 covers 13 residues. Germline CDR1 and CDR2: MNHEY and SVGAGI. V lost 0 bases and J 14 bases, leaving 14 bases between the germline ends. CDR3 bases: TGTGCCAGCAGTTACTCGATGGCACAAAAGGAGCATTTT. This gives the protein CASSYSMAQKEHF.

The chain couples TRBV5-5 to TRBJ1-1; 8 nucleotides agree with TRBD1. This CDR3 contains 12 residues. J gave up 8 bases and V 4 bases, and 4 bases lay outside the gene matches. The germline gives CDR1 SGHKS, CDR2 YYEKEE (reference sequence). The CDR3 bases are TGTGCCAGCAGCATTCCAGGGGGCGAAGCTTTCTTT. This translates into CASSIPGGEAFF.

The rearrangement uses TRBV7-2 and TRBJ2-6; 10 bases fit TRBD1. V trimming: 2 bases; J trimming: 2 bases; junction bases outside the gene matches: 9. CDR1 is SGHTA and CDR2 is FQGNSA in the germline V gene. The CDR3 consists of 19 residues. The CDR3 here is CASSLKVGQGITGANVLTF. The CDR3 nucleotides are TGTGCCAGCAGCTTAAAGGTGGGACAGGGGATAACTGGGGCCAACGTCCTGACTTTC.

The gene calls are TRBV7-3 and TRBJ1-2, with D possibly matching TRBD1 (5 bases). The CDR3 loop spans 14 amino acids. Germline V gives CDR1 SGHTA, CDR2 FQGTGA. Trimming stripped 0 bases from V and 4 bases from J, with 9 bases between. CDR3 sequence (DNA): TGTGCCAGCAGCTTAACGCCGGGGCTCTATGGCTACACCTTC. It translates to CASSLTPGLYGYTF.

The chain employs TRBV7-8 and TRBJ1-1; possibly TRBD1 for D (5 bases). Germline V gene lookup returns CDR1 SGHVS and CDR2 FQNEAQ. CDR3 size: 17 residues. Trimming removed 4 bases from V and 1 base from J, with 19 bases in between. CDR3 protein: CASSSNLGGSRNTEAFF. Here the CDR3 DNA reads TGTGCCAGCAGCTCCAATCTGGGGGGGAGCAGGAACACTGAAGCTTTCTTT. Full variable domain (outside the CDR3, taken from reference TRBV7-8 and TRBJ1-1): GAGVSQSPRYKVAKRGQDVALRCDPISGHVSLFWYQQALGQGPEFLTYFQNEAQLDKSGLPSDRFFAERPEGSVSTLKIQRTQQEDSAVYLCASSSNLGGSRNTEAFFGQGTRLTVV.

The CDR3: CAWTRQLSNQPQHF. The CDR3 bases are TGTGCCTGGACCCGACAGCTTAGCAATCAGCCCCAGCATTTT. This chain connects TRBV30 to TRBJ1-5, with D tentatively TRBD1 (5 bases). CDR3 length: 14 amino acids. The V end was cut by 4 bases, the J end by 0 bases, with 10 bases between. The germline V gene encodes CDR1 GTSNPN and CDR2 SVGIG (reference sequence).

This clone was counted once. J is TRBJ2-3 and V is TRBV27; 10 positions agree with TRBD1. Germline CDR1 and CDR2: MNHEY and SMNVEV (reference sequence). This CDR3 has 14 amino acids. V dropped 5 bases and J dropped 8; count of bases not matched to a gene: 7. The CDR3 DNA reads TGTGCCAGCAGTAGGGACAGGGGATCGACTACGCAGTATTTT. Residues: CASSRDRGSTTQYF.

This clone was recorded a few times. The J gene is TRBJ2-2, the V gene TRBV19; TRBD2 agrees at 10 bases. The length of the CDR3 is 16 residues. The junction had 2 bases not matched to a gene; V was cut back by 4 bases and J by 0 bases. CDR1 LNHDA and CDR2 SQIVND come from the germline V gene (reference sequence). CDR3 bases: TGTGCCAGTAGTACCGGACTAGCGGCGAACACCGGGGAGCTGTTTTTT. It is translated as CASSTGLAANTGELFF.

The genes are TRBV27 and TRBJ1-5; D might be TRBD1 (5 bases). V shed 3 bases and J shed 2 bases, with 8 bases lying between them. The CDR3 has 14 residues. Germline lookup yields CDR1 MNHEY and CDR2 SMNVEV (reference sequence). For the CDR3, the DNA is TGTGCCAGCAGTTTTTCCAGGGGCAATCAGCCCCAGCATTTT. Translated: CASSFSRGNQPQHF.

The chain has TRBV6-5 and TRBJ1-3; no reliable D call. V gave up 4 bases and J gave up 2 bases, with 9 bases separating them. CDR1 and CDR2 from the germline V gene are MNHEY and SVGAGI. This CDR3 region has 14 residues. The CDR3 DNA is TGTGCCAGCAGTTCTGTGCTAGCTGGAAACACCATATATTTT. It yields the protein CASSSVLAGNTIYF.